A single sample is the source of the 9 T cell receptor beta chains below, sequenced in a study of CD8 T cells in Susac syndrome. RNA amounts of about 0.5 to 1 ug underwent reverse transcription with random hexamers. Each CDR3 protein is one row after TCRdb ran MiXCR on the immunoSEQ multiplex PCR reads. The table records approximately 190,000 distinct CDR3 sequences, around nine tenths of them present only once. Sequences were obtained from CD4+ T cells from PBMCs. All receptors derive from a human donor with Susac syndrome.

This chain uses TRBV11-1 with TRBJ2-5; D assignment may be TRBD1 or TRBD2 (5 bases each). The length of the CDR3 is 13 residues. Germline CDR1 and CDR2: SGHAT and FQDESV (reference sequence). Trimming pared 3 bases from V and 5 bases from J, leaving 10 bases between. The CDR3 sequence is CASSLGPPETQYF. DNA for the CDR3: TGTGCCAGCAGCTTGGGACCCCCGGAGACCCAGTACTTC.

The chain links TRBV12-3 or TRBV12-4 to TRBJ1-5; unclear D gene. The CDR3 sequence is 11 residues long. V was trimmed by 5 bases and J by 9 bases, leaving 8 bases between them. The CDR3 DNA sequence: TGTGCCAGCAGTACGGTGGGGCCCCAGCATTTT. It translates to CASSTVGPQHF.

The rearrangement links TRBV24-1 to TRBJ2-1; TRBD2 agrees at 8 bases. Germline values: CDR1 KGHDR, CDR2 SFDVKD. After removal of 1 base from V and 8 bases from J, the junction contained 9 bases not matched to a gene. CDR3 length: 16 residues. The CDR3 region is CATSDFRNSGIYEQFF. CDR3 bases: TGTGCCACCAGTGATTTTCGGAATAGCGGGATCTATGAGCAGTTCTTC.

The chain links TRBV20-1 to TRBJ1-5, with 7 bases identical to TRBD1. The germline CDR1 and CDR2 sequences are DFQATT and SNEGSKA (reference sequence). The CDR3 has 17 amino acids. With 3 bases clipped from V and 1 base from J, the junction kept 12 bases outside the gene matches. The CDR3 loop is CSASFQGGLKSNQPQHF. CDR3 DNA sequence: TGCAGTGCTAGCTTCCAGGGGGGATTGAAAAGCAATCAGCCCCAGCATTTT.

The rearrangement links TRBV25-1 to TRBJ1-3; D unclear. Germline CDR1 reads MGHDK; CDR2 reads SYGVNS. Trimming removed 6 bases from V and 5 bases from J, with 5 bases in between. The CDR3 has 11 residues. The CDR3 DNA reads TGTGCCAGCAGCATGCGAAACACCATATATTTT. Translation gives CASSMRNTIYF.

This clonotype was detected once. The chain carries TRBV5-1 and TRBJ2-7; D uncertain. The germline V gene has CDR1 SGHRS and CDR2 YFSETQ. V was trimmed by 7 bases and J by 3 bases, leaving 11 bases between them. The CDR3 sequence is 12 residues long. The CDR3 nucleotides are TGCGCCAGCGGCCCCGGGTTCTACGAGCAGTACTTC. As protein: CASGPGFYEQYF. Combining the CDR3 with reference TRBV5-1 and TRBJ2-7 gives the whole variable domain KAGVTQTPRYLIKTRGQQVTLSCSPISGHRSVSWYQQTPGQGLQFLFEYFSETQRNKGNFPGRFSGRQFSNSRSEMNVSTLELGDSALYLCASGPGFYEQYFGPGTRLTVT.

The gene calls are TRBV29-1 and TRBJ2-3, with D perhaps TRBD1 or TRBD2 (6 bases each). Per germline, CDR1 SQVTM and CDR2 ANQGSEA. The CDR3 loop spans 15 amino acids. Between the trimmed V and J ends, which lost 5 bases and 1 base, there was a span of 16 bases. CDR3 loop: CSVTTGAEGTDTQYF. The CDR3 region has the DNA TGCAGCGTTACCACGGGGGCGGAGGGCACAGATACGCAGTATTTT.

The chain joins TRBV4-1 to TRBJ1-5, with D maybe TRBD1 (6 bases). The CDR3 has 14 amino acids. Trimming took off 2 bases at V and 6 bases at J, with 11 bases between the two ends. Germline lookup yields CDR1 MGHRA and CDR2 YSYEKL. CDR3 nucleotides: TGCGCCAGCAGCCAACTTGAGGACAGTCAGCCCCAGCATTTT. Protein product: CASSQLEDSQPQHF.

This sequence joins TRBV28 and TRBJ2-1; 8 nucleotides match TRBD2. The CDR3 loop spans 15 amino acids. The ends lost 4 bases at V and 9 bases at J; junction bases unmatched: 11. Germline CDR1 is MDHEN and CDR2 is SYDVKM. The CDR3 is CASSSPPSGRFEQFF. The CDR3, as DNA: TGTGCCAGCAGTTCACCGCCCAGCGGGAGATTTGAGCAGTTCTTC. The full variable domain, completed using reference TRBV28 and TRBJ2-1, is DVKVTQSSRYLVKRTGEKVFLECVQDMDHENMFWYRQDPGLGLRLIYFSYDVKMKEKGDIPEGYSVSREKKERFSLILESASTNQTSMYLCASSSPPSGRFEQFFGPGTRLTVL.